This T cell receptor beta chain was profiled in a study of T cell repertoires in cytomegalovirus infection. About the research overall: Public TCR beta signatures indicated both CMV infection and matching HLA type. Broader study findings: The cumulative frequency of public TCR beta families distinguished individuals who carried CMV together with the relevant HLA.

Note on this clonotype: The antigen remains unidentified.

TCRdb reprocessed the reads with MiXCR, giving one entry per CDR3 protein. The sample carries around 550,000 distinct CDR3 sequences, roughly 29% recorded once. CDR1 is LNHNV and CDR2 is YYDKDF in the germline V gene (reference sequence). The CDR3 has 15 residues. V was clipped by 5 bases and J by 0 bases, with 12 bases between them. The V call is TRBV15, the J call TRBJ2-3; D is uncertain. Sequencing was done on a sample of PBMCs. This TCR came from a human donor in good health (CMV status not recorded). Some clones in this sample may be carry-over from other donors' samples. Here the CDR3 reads CATSVAPASTDTQYF. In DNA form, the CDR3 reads TGTGCCACCAGCGTCGCCCCTGCTAGCACAGATACGCAGTATTTT.